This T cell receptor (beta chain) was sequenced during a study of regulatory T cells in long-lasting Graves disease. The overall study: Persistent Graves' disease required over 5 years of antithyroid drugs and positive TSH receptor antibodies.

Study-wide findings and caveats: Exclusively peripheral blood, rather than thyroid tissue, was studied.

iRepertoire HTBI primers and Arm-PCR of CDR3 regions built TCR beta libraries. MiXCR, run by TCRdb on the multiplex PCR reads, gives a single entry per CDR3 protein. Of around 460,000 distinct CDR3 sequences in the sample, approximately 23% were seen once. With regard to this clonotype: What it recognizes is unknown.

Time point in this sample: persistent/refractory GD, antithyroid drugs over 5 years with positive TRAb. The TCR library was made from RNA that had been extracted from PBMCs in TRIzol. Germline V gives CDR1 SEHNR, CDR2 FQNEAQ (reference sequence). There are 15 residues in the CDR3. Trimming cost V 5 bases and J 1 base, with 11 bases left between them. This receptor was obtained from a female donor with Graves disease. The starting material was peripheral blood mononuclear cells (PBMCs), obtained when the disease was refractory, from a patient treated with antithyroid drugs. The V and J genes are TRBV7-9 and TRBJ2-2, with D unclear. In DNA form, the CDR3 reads TGTGCCAGCAGCCCGTTGACGGGGAACACCGGGGAGCTGTTTTTT. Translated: CASSPLTGNTGELFF.